A single sample is the source of the 27 T cell receptor beta chains below, sequenced in a study of cytomegalovirus exposure and HLA in healthy donors. The PCR was carried out with 60 Vbeta primers and 13 Jbeta primers. Measured with immunoSEQ multiplex PCR; TCRdb has only the in-frame clones, and not every one. The table includes under 250,000 clones, 70% to 90% detected once. The sequencing sample was made of PBMCs. These receptors came from a woman aged 55-69 years in good health and CMV-seropositive.

CDR3 region: CAIGKQAPEAFF. The CDR3 nucleotides read TGTGCCATCGGGAAACAGGCCCCTGAAGCTTTCTTT. The chain links TRBV10-3 to TRBJ1-1; D might be TRBD1 (5 bases). The CDR3 consists of 12 residues. V lost 8 bases, J lost 6 bases, and 13 bases lay in between. Germline V gene data show CDR1 as ENHRY and CDR2 as SYGVKD.

This clone was seen once. V usage is TRBV7-9 and J usage is TRBJ2-7, with TRBD2 identical over 7 bases. V gave up 1 base and J gave up 5 bases; unmatched junction bases: 8. Per the germline V gene, CDR1 is SEHNR and CDR2 is FQNEAQ (reference sequence). The CDR3 extends over 15 amino acids. This CDR3 is CASSLDRGSFHEQYF. The CDR3, as DNA: TGTGCCAGCAGCTTAGATCGCGGGAGTTTCCACGAGCAGTACTTC.

The chain joins TRBV6-5 to TRBJ2-2; 8 nucleotides align to TRBD1. CDR3 length equals 14 residues. Trimming removed 7 bases from V and 4 bases from J; junction bases left unmatched: 5. Germline V gene data show CDR1 as MNHEY and CDR2 as SVGAGI. The CDR3 region is CASTWTGLTGELFF. CDR3 nucleotides: TGTGCCAGCACCTGGACAGGGCTCACCGGGGAGCTGTTTTTT.

The chain recombines TRBV28 with TRBJ1-1; D is unclear. The CDR3 runs 12 residues. Trimming left V 3 bases short and J 6 bases short, with 8 bases between. Germline V gene data show CDR1 as MDHEN and CDR2 as SYDVKM. CDR3 DNA sequence: TGTGCCAGCAGTTTTCGGAGAGCTGAAGCTTTCTTT. It codes for CASSFRRAEAFF.

This clone was counted a single time. The chain carries TRBV19 and TRBJ1-3, with D unresolved. V was cut by 6 bases and J by 0 bases, with 12 bases left in between. The CDR3 contains 15 residues. Germline V gives CDR1 LNHDA, CDR2 SQIVND (reference sequence). DNA for the CDR3: TGTGCCAGTAGGCCAAGTTTACTCTCTGGAAACACCATATATTTT. It yields the protein CASRPSLLSGNTIYF.

This chain links TRBV10-1 with TRBJ2-7; 11 bases match TRBD2. The CDR3 has 16 amino acids. Trimming at V came to 3 bases and at J to 5 bases, leaving 9 bases not matched to a gene. CDR1 and CDR2 (germline): WNHNN, SYGVQD (reference sequence). The CDR3 spells CASSDSLAGGLHEQYF. The CDR3 DNA sequence: TGCGCCAGCAGTGATAGTCTAGCGGGAGGTCTACACGAGCAGTACTTC.

The chain links TRBV7-2 to TRBJ2-7; no definite D call. V was shortened by 5 bases and J by 4 bases, with 12 bases between the two germline ends. This CDR3 region has 13 residues. CDR1 is SGHTA and CDR2 is FQGNSA in the germline V gene. The CDR3 bases are TGTGCCAGCAGCGCCAGACGACTGTACGAGCAGTACTTC. Translation gives CASSARRLYEQYF.

The rearrangement uses TRBV7-9 and TRBJ1-4; TRBD1 matches 11 bases. The CDR3 is made up of 14 amino acids. Per the germline V gene, CDR1 is SEHNR and CDR2 is FQNEAQ (reference sequence). The V and J ends lost 5 bases and 7 bases, in that order; junction bases with no gene match: 3. The CDR3 loop is CASSRTGGGEKLFF. The DNA for the CDR3 is TGTGCCAGCAGCCGGACAGGGGGCGGTGAAAAACTGTTTTTT.

V and J are TRBV6-5 and TRBJ2-7, with 14 bases fitting TRBD2. This CDR3 is built from 15 residues. The trim removed 6 bases at V and 6 bases at J, leaving 7 bases unmatched. Germline lookup yields CDR1 MNHEY and CDR2 SVGAGI. CDR3 bases: TGTGCCAGCAGACCCGGACTAGCGGGGGGAAGCGAGCAGTACTTC. Its translation: CASRPGLAGGSEQYF.

This chain uses TRBV18 with TRBJ1-1; 10 nucleotides agree with TRBD1. Per germline, CDR1 KGHSH and CDR2 LQKENI. With V trimmed by 2 bases and J by 4 bases, 10 bases remained unmatched. The CDR3 has 17 residues. The CDR3 coding sequence is TGTGCCAGCTCACCAGTTAGCACTGGGACAGGGGTCACTGAAGCTTTCTTT. Protein sequence: CASSPVSTGTGVTEAFF. The full variable domain, rest sourced from reference TRBV18 and TRBJ1-1, is NAGVMQNPRHLVRRRGQEARLRCSPMKGHSHVYWYRQLPEEGLKFMVYLQKENIIDESGMPKERFSAEFPKEGPSILRIQQVVRGDSAAYFCASSPVSTGTGVTEAFFGQGTRLTVV.

The chain uses TRBV9 and TRBJ2-7, with TRBD1 identical over 9 bases. The CDR3 consists of 13 residues. From germline, CDR1 is SGDLS and CDR2 YYNGEE. Losses at the gene ends were 7 bases for V and 4 bases for J; bases not matched to a gene: 6. CDR3 bases: TGTGCCAGCTCACGGACAGGGGAATACGAGCAGTACTTC. Translated, it gives CASSRTGEYEQYF. The full variable domain, rest sourced from reference TRBV9 and TRBJ2-7, is DSGVTQTPKHLITATGQRVTLRCSPRSGDLSVYWYQQSLDQGLQFLIQYYNGEERAKGNILERFSAQQFPDLHSELNLSSLELGDSALYFCASSRTGEYEQYFGPGTRLTVT.

The chain couples TRBV5-1 to TRBJ1-1; D gene unclear. Germline-derived CDR1 and CDR2 are SGHRS and YFSETQ. CDR3 size: 13 residues. Trimming shortened V by 2 bases and J by 4 bases, and 9 bases separated the two germline ends. CDR3 protein: CASSFETGTEAFF. The CDR3 region has the DNA TGCGCCAGCAGCTTCGAAACGGGCACTGAAGCTTTCTTT.

This clone has only one observation. The V and J genes are TRBV7-9 and TRBJ2-1, with D unclear. This CDR3 spans 13 amino acids. Germline lookup yields CDR1 SEHNR and CDR2 FQNEAQ (reference sequence). Trimming cost V 4 bases and J 9 bases, with 13 bases left between them. CDR3 sequence reads: CASSSSGFVEQFF. The CDR3 nucleotides read TGTGCCAGCAGCTCGTCAGGTTTCGTTGAGCAGTTCTTC.

The chain uses TRBV5-1 and TRBJ1-1; 10 positions match TRBD1. CDR1 and CDR2 from the germline V gene are SGHRS and YFSETQ. Germline trimming cut 4 bases from V and 1 base from J; bases unmatched to any gene: 1. The CDR3 is 14 amino acids. The CDR3 DNA sequence: TGCGCCAGCAGCGGGACAGGGGCGAACACTGAAGCTTTCTTT. Translating gives CASSGTGANTEAFF.

The chain links TRBV4-2 to TRBJ1-2; TRBD1 might be the D (5 bases). CDR1 is LGHNA, CDR2 YNFKEQ, per germline. V was clipped by 4 bases and J by 2 bases, with 11 bases between them. This CDR3 is built from 14 residues. In DNA, the CDR3 is TGTGCCAGCAGCCCCTCGGGGGGAAACTATGGCTACACCTTC. As protein: CASSPSGGNYGYTF.

This clone was counted only a few times. The chain joins TRBV19 to TRBJ1-2; TRBD1 is a possible D gene (5 bases). Germline values: CDR1 LNHDA, CDR2 SQIVND (reference sequence). The V end was cut by 8 bases, the J end by 4 bases, with 14 bases between. The CDR3 length is 13 residues. CDR3 amino acids: CASFDQGSYGYTF. In nucleotides, the CDR3 is TGTGCCAGTTTTGATCAGGGATCCTATGGCTACACCTTC. Full variable domain (missing parts from reference TRBV19 and TRBJ1-2): DGGITQSPKYLFRKEGQNVTLSCEQNLNHDAMYWYRQDPGQGLRLIYYSQIVNDFQKGDIAEGYSVSREKKESFPLTVTSAQKNPTAFYLCASFDQGSYGYTFGSGTRLTVV.

The chain carries TRBV9 and TRBJ2-7, with 9 bases matching TRBD2. V lost 0 bases, J lost 2 bases, and 3 bases stayed unmatched. The CDR3 is made up of 15 amino acids. Germline-derived CDR1 and CDR2 are SGDLS and YYNGEE. CDR3 DNA sequence: TGTGCCAGCAGCGTAGGTGCTAGCGGGGCCTACGAGCAGTACTTC. Its translation is CASSVGASGAYEQYF.

The chain combines TRBV9 with TRBJ1-5, with D possibly matching TRBD1 (6 bases). V was trimmed by 4 bases and J by 7 bases, leaving 15 bases between them. Per the germline V gene, CDR1 is SGDLS and CDR2 is YYNGEE. This CDR3 is 14 amino acids long. CDR3 nucleotides: TGTGCCAGCAGCCGAGGACAGAACATGCAGCCCCAGCATTTT. Amino acid sequence: CASSRGQNMQPQHF.

The genes are TRBV4-1 and TRBJ1-5; D unclear. CDR3 length equals 13 residues. Germline-derived CDR1 and CDR2 are MGHRA and YSYEKL. V dropped 3 bases and J dropped 11 bases, with 14 bases sitting between them. CDR3 amino acids: CASSHPQIGAQHF. CDR3 coding DNA: TGCGCCAGCAGCCATCCCCAAATCGGGGCCCAGCATTTT.

This clone came up once. The chain is built from TRBV6-5 and TRBJ2-1; D is unclear. Trimming left V 7 bases short and J 0 bases short, with 10 bases between. The CDR3 spans 14 residues. Germline V lookup: CDR1 MNHEY, CDR2 SVGAGI. CDR3: CASTVDSSYNEQFF. The CDR3 DNA reads as TGTGCCAGCACTGTCGATAGCTCCTACAATGAGCAGTTCTTC.

This chain uses TRBV7-9 with TRBJ2-5, with 7 bases lining up with TRBD2. Germline V gives CDR1 SEHNR, CDR2 FQNEAQ (reference sequence). Trimming removed 5 bases from V and 1 base from J; junction bases left unmatched: 4. The CDR3 totals 14 residues. The CDR3 nucleotides are TGTGCCAGCAGCCCAGGCGGGGGCCAAGAGACCCAGTACTTC. It specifies CASSPGGGQETQYF.

The V call is TRBV21-1, the J call TRBJ2-1; TRBD1, as called in the table, went unchecked against the DNA. TRBV21-1 is classified as a pseudogene. This CDR3 is 16 amino acids long. CDR3 sequence reads: CASSKGASGIINEQFF. CDR3 bases: TGTGCCAGCAGCAAAGGAGCCTCAGGGATTATCAATGAGCAGTTCTTC.

This clone was found a few times. V usage is TRBV4-1 and J usage is TRBJ1-1; 10 bases are shared with TRBD1. The CDR3 extends over 15 amino acids. CDR1 MGHRA and CDR2 YSYEKL come from the germline V gene. The junction had 6 bases not matched to a gene; V was cut back by 3 bases and J by 5 bases. CDR3 in DNA: TGCGCCAGCAGCCACTGGGACAGGGGAAAAACTGAAGCTTTCTTT. It specifies CASSHWDRGKTEAFF.

The chain recombines TRBV27 with TRBJ1-5; possible D gene TRBD1, 6 bases. Between the trimmed V and J ends, which lost 2 bases and 4 bases, there was a span of 15 bases. The CDR3 runs to 16 residues. CDR1 is MNHEY, CDR2 SMNVEV, per germline (reference sequence). In DNA, the CDR3 is TGTGCCAGCAGTTTAGGTTCCGTGCAGGGGAATCAGCCCCAGCATTTT. The encoded protein is CASSLGSVQGNQPQHF.

The J gene is TRBJ2-7, the V gene TRBV5-1; 10 bases line up with TRBD2. The CDR3 length is 15 residues. CDR1 is SGHRS and CDR2 is YFSETQ in the germline V gene. V lost 0 bases to trimming and J lost 2 bases; unmatched junction nucleotides: 2. This CDR3 is CASSLGLAGPYEQYF. CDR3 coding DNA: TGCGCCAGCAGCTTGGGACTAGCGGGCCCCTACGAGCAGTACTTC.

The CDR3 loop is CASSFVLGGAETQYF. CDR3 coding DNA: TGTGCCAGCAGCTTCGTATTAGGGGGGGCCGAGACCCAGTACTTC. This chain joins TRBV7-9 and TRBJ2-5; the D gene is possibly TRBD2 (7 bases). The V end lost 3 bases, the J end lost 5 bases, and 16 bases lay between the germline ends. The CDR3 runs 15 residues. Germline V gene sequence: CDR1 SEHNR, CDR2 FQNEAQ (reference sequence).

About this clone: An end of the junction differs from the germline gene, which may be a read error. V and J are TRBV7-9 and TRBJ2-2; 7 nucleotides agree with TRBD2. The germline V gene has CDR1 SEHNR and CDR2 FQNEAQ (reference sequence). The CDR3 consists of 18 residues. CDR3 loop: CSSSLALGGYGNTGELFF. CDR3 DNA: TGTTCCAGCAGCTTAGCCCTCGGGGGGTACGGCAACACCGGGGAGCTGTTTTTT.